This is a list of T cell receptor beta chains from one sample in a study of regulatory T cells in long-lasting Graves disease. TCRdb used MiXCR to reprocess the multiplex PCR reads, holding one entry per CDR3 protein. The sample includes fewer than 400,000 distinct CDR3 sequences, roughly a fifth of them seen just once. The sequenced sample was peripheral blood mononuclear cells (PBMCs), obtained when the disease was refractory, from a patient treated with antithyroid drugs. The receptors come from a female donor with Graves disease. Each CDR3 is given with its conserved first and last residue. D genes are given only for firm matches. Clone size, where shown, is once, few, many, or a class for clones that have expanded.

abundance | d_gene | j_gene | v_gene | CDR3aa
many | TRBD1 | TRBJ1-1 | TRBV2 | CASTGQVNTEAFF
- | - | TRBJ2-7 | TRBV14 | CASSVARRHEQYF
- | TRBD2 | TRBJ2-6 | TRBV4-1 | CASSQDGARGVANVLTF
- | - | TRBJ2-2 | TRBV20-1 | CSARDRTGRGWYDTGELFF
few | - | TRBJ1-5 | TRBV6-2/TRBV6-3 | CASSSDGYQPQHF
few | TRBD1 | TRBJ1-2 | TRBV9 | CASSWVGQSLRYTF
- | TRBD1 | TRBJ1-1 | TRBV2 | CASTRSYRGVNTEAFF
- | - | TRBJ1-1 | TRBV29-1 | CSARGWVTEAFF
- | - | TRBJ1-5 | TRBV12-3/TRBV12-4 | CASSTDSLNQPQHF
many | - | TRBJ1-6 | TRBV20-1 | CSAHSGSYNSPLHF
many | - | TRBJ2-7 | TRBV28 | CASNPQRRLSYEQYF
many | - | TRBJ1-2 | TRBV12-3/TRBV12-4 | CASSVTGGGYTF
- | TRBD2 | TRBJ2-7 | TRBV5-1 | CASSLAGGSYYEQYF
few | - | TRBJ1-2 | TRBV13 | CASSSGTTRGYTF
few | - | TRBJ1-6 | TRBV15 | CATSNRVTWGNSPLHF
- | TRBD2 | TRBJ2-2 | TRBV3-1 | CASSRTGTSEANTGELFF
many | TRBD1 | TRBJ1-5 | TRBV12-3/TRBV12-4 | CASSAGTGIRYQPQHF
- | TRBD2 | TRBJ2-2 | TRBV7-2 | CASSHAGGRSTGELFF